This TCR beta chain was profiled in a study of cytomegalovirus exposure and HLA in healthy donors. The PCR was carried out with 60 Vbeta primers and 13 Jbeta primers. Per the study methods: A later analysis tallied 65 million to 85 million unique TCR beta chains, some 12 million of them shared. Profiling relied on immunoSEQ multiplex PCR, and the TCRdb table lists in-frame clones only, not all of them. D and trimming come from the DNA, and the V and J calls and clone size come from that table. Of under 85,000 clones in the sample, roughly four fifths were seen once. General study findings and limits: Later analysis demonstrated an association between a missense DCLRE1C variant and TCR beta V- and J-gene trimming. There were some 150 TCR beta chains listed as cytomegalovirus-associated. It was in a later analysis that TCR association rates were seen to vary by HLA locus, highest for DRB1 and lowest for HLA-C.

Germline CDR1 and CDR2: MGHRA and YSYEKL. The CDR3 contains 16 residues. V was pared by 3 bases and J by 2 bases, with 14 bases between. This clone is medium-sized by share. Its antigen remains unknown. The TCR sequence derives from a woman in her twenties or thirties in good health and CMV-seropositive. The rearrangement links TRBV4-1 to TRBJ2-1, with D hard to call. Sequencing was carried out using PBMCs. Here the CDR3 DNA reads TGCGCCAGCAGCCAGATCGACATGGTCACCTACAATGAGCAGTTCTTC. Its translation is CASSQIDMVTYNEQFF.